This TCR beta chain came from a study of regulatory T cells in long-lasting Graves disease. Study-wide results and limits: Accuracy was perhaps lowered by the small sample size.

Specified time point: newly diagnosed GD, antithyroid drugs for less than 3 months. With RNA extracted from PBMCs as input, the TCR library was made. In building TCR beta libraries, iRepertoire HTBI primers were used together with Arm-PCR of CDR3 regions. Via MiXCR, TCRdb re-called the multiplex PCR reads, giving one row per CDR3 protein. The sample carries 500,000 or so distinct CDR3 sequences, about 16% recorded once. Between the trimmed V and J ends, which lost 4 bases and 4 bases, there was a span of 18 bases. This CDR3 is 16 amino acids long. CDR1 and CDR2 from the germline V gene are SGDLS and YYNGEE. This clonotype was counted only a few times. Its antigen remains unidentified. A further study also used this sample, focusing on T cells in Graves' hyperthyroidism and ophthalmopathy.

The specimen comprised peripheral blood mononuclear cells (PBMCs), sampled at new diagnosis, from a patient treated with antithyroid drugs. This TCR came from a woman aged 35-65 years with Graves disease. The rearrangement links TRBV9 to TRBJ1-3; no clear D. The CDR3 DNA follows: TGTGCCAGCAGCTTCCGTCCGGATCGGAGGGGAAACACCATATATTTT. Residues: CASSFRPDRRGNTIYF.